This record concerns one T cell receptor beta chain sequence. No antigen is known for it. Sample treatment: roughly 11-day PBMC culture with coronavirus spike peptide pools or control peptides (ViraFEST assay). ViraFEST stimulated the growth of antigen-specific T cells using peptide pools and subsequently profiled their TCRs by sequencing. The data stem from a study of vaccination and CD4 T cells after COVID-19. Study overall: Stimuli were overlapping spike peptide pools of SARS-CoV-2 and three common cold coronaviruses (HCoV-NL63, HCoV-OC43, HCoV-229E).

The Oncomine TCR Beta short-read assay sequenced DNA from cultured CD4+ T cells. Genomic DNA was isolated from CD4+ T cells that had been cultured. TCRdb independently ran MiXCR on the PCR reads; one entry per CDR3 protein. The sample carries some 10,000 distinct CDR3 sequences, more than 30% recorded once. Trimming took 3 bases from V and 11 from J; bases not matched to a gene: 11. The CDR3 spans 15 residues. CDR1 is LNHDA and CDR2 is SQIVND in the germline V gene (reference sequence). The chain is built from TRBV19 and TRBJ2-1; 9 nucleotides agree with TRBD2. The sequencing input was cultured CD4+ T cells from blood. This receptor was identified in a human donor with COVID-19. CDR3 in amino acids: CASSILVAGAQKQFF. The CDR3, as DNA: TGTGCCAGTAGTATCCTGGTAGCGGGGGCCCAAAAGCAGTTCTTC.